This record concerns one T cell receptor (beta chain) sequence. This specimen comes from a study of chemoradiotherapy in HPV16-positive cancers. Study summary: Functional T-cell assays on a couple of HPV16-positive patients' cells defined candidate HPV-specific clones and common TCR motifs.

The repertoire was sequenced with immunoSEQ multiplex PCR; TCRdb's copy has only in-frame clones and lacks some. This sample yields 1,500 or so clones, of which around 85% are seen a single time; around 6.5% belongs to the top ten. The V end was cut by 7 bases, the J end by 0 bases, with 10 bases between. CDR1 is MNHEY and CDR2 is SVGAGI in the germline V gene. CDR3 length: 13 amino acids. Material: tumor tissue, obtained from a patient who underwent chemoradiotherapy. V and J are TRBV6-5 and TRBJ2-7; D gene ambiguous. This sequence was found in a human donor with HPV-associated anogenital cancer. The CDR3 DNA follows: TGTGCCAGCACTGTGGCTGGCTCCTACGAGCAGTACTTC. Translation: CASTVAGSYEQYF.